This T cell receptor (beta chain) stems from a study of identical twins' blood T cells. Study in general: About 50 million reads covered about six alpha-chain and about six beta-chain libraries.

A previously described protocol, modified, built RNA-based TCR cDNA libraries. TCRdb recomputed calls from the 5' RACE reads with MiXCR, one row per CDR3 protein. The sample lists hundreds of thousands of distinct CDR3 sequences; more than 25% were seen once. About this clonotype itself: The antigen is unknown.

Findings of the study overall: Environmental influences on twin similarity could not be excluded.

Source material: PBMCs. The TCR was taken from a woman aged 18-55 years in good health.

The CDR3 region has the DNA TGCGCCAGCAGCCTCTTCGAGAGGGCTCTCTCTGGAAACACCATATATTTT. It translates to CASSLFERALSGNTIYF. V is TRBV5-1 and J is TRBJ1-3; D gene unclear. The V gene's germline CDR1 is SGHRS and CDR2 YFSETQ. The length of the CDR3 is 17 residues. Trimming shortened V by 4 bases and J by 0 bases, and 17 bases separated the two germline ends.